What follows is one T cell receptor beta chain and its context. The record originates from a study of T cells in Graves' hyperthyroidism and ophthalmopathy. From RNA transcripts, TCR beta CDR3 regions were amplified. During a first-round RT-PCR of the TCR CDR3, the HTBI primer set was used. TCRdb itself ran the multiplex PCR reads through MiXCR, one entry per CDR3 protein. The sample lists approximately 430,000 distinct CDR3 sequences, 15% to 18% occurring once. CDR1 is SGHDT, CDR2 YYEEEE, per germline. Trimming shortened V by 4 bases and J by 5 bases, and 18 bases separated the two germline ends. CDR3 length equals 16 residues.

The sequence derives from a woman between 18 and 29 years old with Graves' hyperthyroidism. This chain uses TRBV5-6 with TRBJ1-4, with D possibly matching TRBD1 (6 bases). The material sequenced was blood. The CDR3: CASSGGPTTANEKLFF. The CDR3 DNA is TGTGCCAGCAGCGGGGGGCCCACGACTGCGAATGAAAAACTGTTTTTT.